The clone carrying this T cell receptor (beta chain) was seen at least ten times. Its antigen is not known. The CDR3 regions of TCR beta were amplified from RNA transcripts. Carried out on the TCR CDR3, a first-round RT-PCR used the HTBI primer set. TCRdb independently ran MiXCR on the multiplex PCR reads; one entry per CDR3 protein. The sample records roughly 500,000 distinct CDR3 sequences, around 14% being singletons. Germline-derived CDR1 and CDR2 are LNHDA and SQIVND (reference sequence). This CDR3 region has 16 residues. Trimming shortened V by 5 bases and J by 5 bases, and 19 bases separated the two germline ends. The data were taken from a study of T cells in Graves' hyperthyroidism and ophthalmopathy. Hyperthyroidism in the patients, aged 18 to 65, was newly diagnosed and under 2 months in duration. PBMCs were obtained from 9.5 to 10 ml fresh peripheral blood. Findings of the study overall: Blood held most thyroid clonotypes expanded above 0.001 frequency. In validation, the model predicted ophthalmopathy. These predictions came a median about 6.5 months before onset.

The V call is TRBV19, the J call TRBJ2-1, with D perhaps given as TRBD1 or TRBD2 (5 bases each). The sample comprised blood. The sequence was obtained from a woman aged 25 to 39 with Graves' hyperthyroidism that later progressed to Graves' ophthalmopathy. The CDR3 nucleotides are TGTGCCAGTAGTGCTATTCCGGGGACCGCGAACAATGAGCAGTTCTTC. It codes for CASSAIPGTANNEQFF.